Following are 10 T cell receptor beta chains from one sample sequenced in a study of CXCR3-negative and CXCR3-positive naive CD8 T cells. Carrying UMI labels, the TRB cDNA libraries were prepared through 5' RACE. Reanalyzing the 5' RACE reads, TCRdb keeps one entry per CDR3 protein, without DNA. This sample carries tens of thousands of distinct CDR3 sequences, with roughly 8.4% going to the ten biggest clones. Sequencing was carried out using memory CD8+ T cells from blood. These receptors came from a human donor in good health. Some clones in this sample may be carry-over from other donors' samples.

This chain joins TRBV7-6 and TRBJ2-3; lacking DNA, the TRBD1 call made by TCRdb goes unchecked. Germline V lookup: CDR1 SGHVS, CDR2 FNYEAQ. CDR3 size: 15 residues. The CDR3 loop is CASSLGGGFTDTQYF.

This clonotype is labeled medium-sized (0.01 to 0.1%) based on frequency. V usage is TRBV28 and J usage is TRBJ2-5; TCRdb calls TRBD2, which cannot be checked without DNA. CDR3 length equals 16 residues. CDR1 is MDHEN, CDR2 SYDVKM, per germline. The CDR3 region is CATKRERGEYFETQYF.

This chain joins TRBV18 and TRBJ1-2; TCRdb calls TRBD1, which cannot be checked without DNA. Per germline, CDR1 KGHSH and CDR2 LQKENI. The CDR3 consists of 14 residues. The CDR3 is CASSPPGNFFLLTF.

The chain carries TRBV5-1 and TRBJ1-1; the D call of TRBD1 rests on TCRdb alone, since no DNA is present to check it. This CDR3 comprises 18 residues. Per germline, CDR1 SGHRS and CDR2 YFSETQ. CDR3: CASSLWGAPGTTNTEAFF.

The chain carries TRBV7-2 and TRBJ1-5; as DNA is missing, the TRBD1 call by TCRdb cannot be tested. CDR1 is SGHTA and CDR2 is FQGNSA in the germline V gene. This CDR3 contains 14 residues. The CDR3 is CASSSIAGVEPQHF.

CDR3 sequence reads: CVSSQPDRGDTEAFF. This chain joins TRBV7-9 and TRBJ1-1; TCRdb gives TRBD1 as the D gene, but with no DNA this cannot be confirmed. Germline assignment: CDR1 SEHNR and CDR2 FQNEAQ (reference sequence). This CDR3 contains 15 residues.

The chain carries TRBV20-1 and TRBJ1-5; TCRdb designates TRBD1, a call that cannot be tested without DNA. CDR1 is DFQATT and CDR2 is SNEGSKA in the germline V gene (reference sequence). The length of the CDR3 is 18 residues. The CDR3 reads CSAREAGQGAYSNQPQHF.

The V call is TRBV5-5, the J call TRBJ2-7; TCRdb reports TRBD1, a call that lacks DNA to check it against. The germline CDR1 and CDR2 sequences are SGHKS and YYEKEE (reference sequence). The CDR3 is 14 amino acids. The CDR3 region is CASSWTGYAIEQDF. Full variable domain (remainder filled in from reference TRBV5-5 and TRBJ2-7): DAGVTQSPTHLIKTRGQQVTLRCSPISGHKSVSWYQQVLGQGPQFIFQYYEKEERGRGNFPDRFSARQFPNYSSELNVNALLLGDSALYLCASSWTGYAIEQDFGPGTRLTVT.

The chain couples TRBV7-9 to TRBJ1-4; the D gene TCRdb calls, TRBD1, cannot be checked with no DNA. This CDR3 comprises 12 residues. Germline CDR1 and CDR2: SEHNR and FQNEAQ (reference sequence). CDR3 region: CASSLATGRLFF.

V gene TRBV5-6 combines with J gene TRBJ1-2; TCRdb calls TRBD1, which cannot be checked without DNA. Looked up from germline, CDR1 is SGHDT and CDR2 is YYEEEE. This CDR3 region has 15 residues. CDR3 protein: CASSIPGQGLYGYTF.